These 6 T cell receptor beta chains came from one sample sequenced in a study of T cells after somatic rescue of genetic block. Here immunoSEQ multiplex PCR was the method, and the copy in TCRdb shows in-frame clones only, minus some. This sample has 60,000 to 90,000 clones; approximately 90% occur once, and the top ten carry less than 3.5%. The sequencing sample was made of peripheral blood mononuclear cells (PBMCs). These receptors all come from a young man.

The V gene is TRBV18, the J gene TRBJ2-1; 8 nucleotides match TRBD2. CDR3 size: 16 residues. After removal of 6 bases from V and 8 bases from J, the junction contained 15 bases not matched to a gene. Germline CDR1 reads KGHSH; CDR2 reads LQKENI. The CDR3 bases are TGTGCCAGCTCTCGCGGTAGGCGGGAGGACGGCTATGAGCAGTTCTTC. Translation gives CASSRGRREDGYEQFF.

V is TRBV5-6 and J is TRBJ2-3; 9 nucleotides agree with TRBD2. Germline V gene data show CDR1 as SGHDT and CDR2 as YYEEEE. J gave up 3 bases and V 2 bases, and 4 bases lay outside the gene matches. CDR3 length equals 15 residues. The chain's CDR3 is CASSLSGRWTDTQYF. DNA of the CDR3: TGTGCCAGCAGCTTAAGCGGGAGGTGGACAGATACGCAGTATTTT.

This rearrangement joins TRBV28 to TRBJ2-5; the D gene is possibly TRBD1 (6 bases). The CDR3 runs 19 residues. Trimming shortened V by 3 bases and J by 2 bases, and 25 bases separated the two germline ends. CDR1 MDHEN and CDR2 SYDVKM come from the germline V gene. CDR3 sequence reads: CASSFLGRRFTGHQETQYF. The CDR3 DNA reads TGTGCCAGCAGTTTTTTGGGTCGCCGGTTCACAGGGCATCAAGAGACCCAGTACTTC.

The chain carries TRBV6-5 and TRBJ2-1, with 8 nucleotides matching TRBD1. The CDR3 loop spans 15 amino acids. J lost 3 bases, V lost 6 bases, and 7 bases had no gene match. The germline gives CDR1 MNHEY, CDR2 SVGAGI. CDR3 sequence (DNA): TGTGCCAGCAGACCGGACAGGGCCCTCTACAATGAGCAGTTCTTC. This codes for CASRPDRALYNEQFF.

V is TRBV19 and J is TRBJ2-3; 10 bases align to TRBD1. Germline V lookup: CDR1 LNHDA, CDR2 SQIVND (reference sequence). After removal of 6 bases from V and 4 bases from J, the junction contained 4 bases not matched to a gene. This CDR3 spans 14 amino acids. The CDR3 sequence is CASRETGGADTQYF. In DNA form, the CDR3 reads TGTGCCAGTAGGGAGACAGGGGGCGCAGATACGCAGTATTTT.

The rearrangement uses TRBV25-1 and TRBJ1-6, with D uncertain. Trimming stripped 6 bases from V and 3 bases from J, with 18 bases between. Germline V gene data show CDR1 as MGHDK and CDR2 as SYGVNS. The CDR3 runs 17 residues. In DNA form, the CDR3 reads TGTGCCAGCAGCGCTGACGAAGTCCGACACTATAATTCACCCCTCCACTTT. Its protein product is CASSADEVRHYNSPLHF.